This TCR beta chain originates from a study of blood T cell repertoires in COVID-19. The CDR3 length is 16 residues. The J segment lost 0 bases and the V segment lost 0 bases, leaving 4 bases of the junction unmatched. CDR1 and CDR2 (germline): SGHNT, YYREEE (reference sequence). Only in-frame clones appear in the TCRdb table, and some are missing; sequencing was by immunoSEQ multiplex PCR. The data contain 140,000 to 150,000 clones, around 84% of them seen just once; the ten biggest clones take up about 40%. The sequenced sample consisted of peripheral blood. The chain links TRBV5-4 to TRBJ2-5; 8 nucleotides align to TRBD2. The sequence was collected from a human donor in a cohort sampled during active COVID-19. DNA for the CDR3: TGTGCCAGCAGCTTGGGACAGCGGGGGAACCAAGAGACCCAGTACTTC. Translation: CASSLGQRGNQETQYF.